By sample share, the clone carrying this T cell receptor beta chain is medium-sized (0.01 to 0.1%). Its antigen is as yet unknown. The entire patient cohort was treatment-naive prior to thyroid surgery. The data stem from a study of metastatic and nonmetastatic thyroid tumors. Study details: The comparison covered peripheral blood and tumor or nodule tissue in malignant and benign thyroid patients. Findings and limits, study-wide: In blood and tumor, TCR beta diversity was reportedly significantly higher in malignant thyroid tumors than in benign nodules.

Authors' processing steps: Between-group CDR3 differences, defined by clinicopathological status, yielded a distant-metastasis classifier for papillary thyroid cancer. Using MiXCR, TCRdb re-called clones from the PCR reads. These V and J calls rely on TCRdb rather than the paper's analysis. In the table there are some 32,000 clones, around 20% of which are singletons. Germline-derived CDR1 and CDR2 are DFQATT and SNEGSKA (reference sequence). CDR3 size: 16 residues. The V end lost 0 bases, the J end lost 8 bases, and 19 bases lay between the germline ends. The TCR sequence derives from a female donor with papillary thyroid cancer or a benign thyroid nodule (not recorded which). Some clones in this sample may be carry-over from other donors' samples. This chain connects TRBV20-1 to TRBJ2-2; a possible D gene is TRBD1 (6 bases). Input material: blood. CDR3 in amino acids: CSARDSSLTGTGELFF. CDR3 coding DNA: TGCAGTGCTAGAGATTCAAGCCTAACCGGGACAGGGGAGCTGTTTTTT.